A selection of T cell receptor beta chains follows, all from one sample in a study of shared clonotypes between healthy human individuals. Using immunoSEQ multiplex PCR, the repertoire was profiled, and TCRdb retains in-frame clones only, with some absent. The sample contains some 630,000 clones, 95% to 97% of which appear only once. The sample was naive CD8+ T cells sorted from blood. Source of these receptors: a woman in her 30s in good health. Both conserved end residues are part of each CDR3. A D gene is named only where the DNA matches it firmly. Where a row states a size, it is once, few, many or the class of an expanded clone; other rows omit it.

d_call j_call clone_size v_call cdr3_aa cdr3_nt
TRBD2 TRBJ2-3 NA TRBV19 CASSMEDTSGTLTGTDTQYF TGTGCCAGTAGTATGGAGGATACTAGCGGAACTTTAACTGGCACAGATACGCAGTATTTT
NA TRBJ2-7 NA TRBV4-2 CASSRNIGEQYF TGTGCCAGCAGCCGGAACATAGGGGAGCAGTACTTC
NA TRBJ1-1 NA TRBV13 CASSLVRNTEAFF TGTGCCAGCAGCTTAGTAAGGAACACTGAAGCTTTCTTT
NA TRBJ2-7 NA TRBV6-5 CASSYSVGESSYEQYF TGTGCCAGCAGTTACTCGGTGGGAGAGAGCTCCTACGAGCAGTACTTC
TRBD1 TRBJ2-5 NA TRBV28 CASSFGTGSETQYF TGTGCCAGCAGTTTCGGGACAGGGTCCGAGACCCAGTACTTC
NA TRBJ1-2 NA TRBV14 CASSQDLSGPGGYTF TGTGCCAGCAGCCAAGATCTATCAGGGCCCGGAGGCTACACCTTC
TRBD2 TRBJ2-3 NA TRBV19 CASSISGGDTDTQYF TGTGCCAGTAGTATAAGCGGGGGCGATACAGATACGCAGTATTTT
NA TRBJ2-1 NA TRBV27 CASLHSGEQFF TGTGCCAGCCTACACTCGGGTGAGCAGTTCTTC
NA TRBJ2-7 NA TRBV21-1 CASSKPGQEYEQYF TGTGCCAGCAGCAAACCGGGACAGGAATACGAGCAGTACTTC
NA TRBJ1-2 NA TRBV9 CASSPQGVFPGYTF TGTGCCAGCAGCCCCCAAGGTGTCTTCCCCGGCTACACCTTC
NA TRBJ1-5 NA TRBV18 CASSPPKVGRVSGPQHF TGTGCCAGCTCACCGCCGAAGGTTGGACGGGTGTCTGGGCCCCAGCATTTT
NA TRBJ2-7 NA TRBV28 CASSPHTYEQYF TGTGCCAGCAGTCCCCATACCTACGAGCAGTACTTC
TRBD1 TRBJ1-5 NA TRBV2 CASSEAGGYSNQPQHF TGTGCCAGCAGTGAAGCAGGGGGCTATAGCAATCAGCCCCAGCATTTT
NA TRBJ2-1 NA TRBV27 CASSNSGPSFF TGTGCCAGCAGTAACAGCGGGCCCAGCTTCTTC
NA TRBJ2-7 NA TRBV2 CASSEGRVKISYEQYF TGTGCCAGCAGTGAAGGAAGGGTTAAAATCTCCTACGAGCAGTACTTC
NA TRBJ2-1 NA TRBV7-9 CASSSLDSISYNEQFF TGTGCCAGCAGCTCCTTGGACAGCATCTCCTACAATGAGCAGTTCTTC
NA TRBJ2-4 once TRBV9 CASSVDGDIQYF TGTGCCAGCAGCGTTGACGGGGACATTCAGTACTTC
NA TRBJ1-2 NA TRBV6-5 CASSYMAGDGYTF TGTGCCAGCAGTTACATGGCGGGGGATGGCTACACCTTC
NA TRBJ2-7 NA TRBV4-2 CASSQVANTYEQYF TGTGCCAGCAGCCAAGTTGCGAATACCTACGAGCAGTACTTC
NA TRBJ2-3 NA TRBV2 CASSEILGASTDTQYF TGTGCCAGCAGTGAAATCTTGGGGGCCAGCACAGATACGCAGTATTTT
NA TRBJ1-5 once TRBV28 CASSQDSTQQPQHF TGTGCCAGCAGCCAAGACAGCACGCAGCAGCCCCAGCATTTT
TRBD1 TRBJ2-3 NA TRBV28 CASSPWTGATQYF TGTGCCAGCAGTCCGTGGACAGGCGCTACGCAGTATTTT
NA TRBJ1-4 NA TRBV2 CASQGGPGLNEKLFF TGTGCCAGCCAGGGAGGCCCGGGCCTAAATGAAAAACTGTTTTTT
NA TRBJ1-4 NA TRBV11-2 CASSFRSRALIEKLFF TGTGCCAGCAGCTTTAGGAGCAGGGCCCTTATTGAAAAACTGTTTTTT
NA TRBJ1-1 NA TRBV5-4 CASRPGVGTEAFF TGTGCCAGCAGGCCTGGGGTTGGGACTGAAGCTTTCTTT
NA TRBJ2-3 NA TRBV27 CASSERVSSTDTQYF TGTGCCAGCAGTGAGCGGGTATCTAGCACAGATACGCAGTATTTT
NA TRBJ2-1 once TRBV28 CASSLLGGALYNEQFF TGTGCCAGCAGTTTATTGGGTGGGGCCCTCTACAATGAGCAGTTCTTC
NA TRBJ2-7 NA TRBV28 CASSPSPSYEQYF TGTGCCAGCAGCCCGTCCCCGAGCTACGAGCAGTACTTC